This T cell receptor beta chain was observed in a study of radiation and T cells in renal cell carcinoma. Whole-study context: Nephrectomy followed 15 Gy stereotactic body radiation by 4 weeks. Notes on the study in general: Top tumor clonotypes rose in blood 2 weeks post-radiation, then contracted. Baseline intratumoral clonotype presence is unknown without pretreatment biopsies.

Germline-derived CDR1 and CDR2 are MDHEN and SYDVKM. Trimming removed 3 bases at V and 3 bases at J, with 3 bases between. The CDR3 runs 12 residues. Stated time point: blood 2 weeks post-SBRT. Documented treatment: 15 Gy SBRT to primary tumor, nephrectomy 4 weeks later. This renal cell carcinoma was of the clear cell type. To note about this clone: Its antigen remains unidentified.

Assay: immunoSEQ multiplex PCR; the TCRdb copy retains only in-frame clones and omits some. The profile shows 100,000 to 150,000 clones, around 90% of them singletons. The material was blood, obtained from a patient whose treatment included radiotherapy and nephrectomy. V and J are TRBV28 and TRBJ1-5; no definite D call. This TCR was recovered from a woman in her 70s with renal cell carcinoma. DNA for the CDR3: TGTGCCAGCAGTTTGAACAATCAGCCCCAGCATTTT. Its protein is CASSLNNQPQHF.